This entry describes one T cell receptor (beta chain). This clonotype was seen a few times. This receptor's antigen is unknown. Base qualities are not recorded, but no much larger clone differs from it by a single base. V is clipped by 2 bases and J by 0 bases, and the sequence between their germline boundaries is 6 bases long. Inclusive of the bounding cysteine and phenylalanine, the CDR3 is 13 residues long. Only the CDR3 DNA stays, 39 bases, in frame from base 1. The germline V gene (reference sequence) provides CDR1 DFQATT and CDR2 SNEGSKA. These data come from a study of blood T cells in healthy people across ages (dated by TCRdb to between 2014 and 2016). About the study as a whole: Template switching captured roughly one uniquely barcoded TCR beta cDNA molecule per two T cells in model experiments. Four age groups were formed from the donors: young (average 16 years), middle-aged (around 39), aged (approximately 60) and long-lived (about 75). The study analyzed two additional independent replicas of 1 million unique cDNA reads from the same blood draw for two donors, one aged 18 to 30 and one aged 80 or older. To track age-related changes in TCR beta repertoire diversity, the study relied on deep sequencing normalized with unique cDNA molecular identifiers. Donors of different ages were randomly distributed across sequencing lanes to avoid experimental bias. Findings and caveats that apply to the study as a whole: There was a strong correlation between observed TCR beta diversity and the percentage of naive T cells measured by flow cytometry. Observed TCR beta diversity per million T cells fell roughly linearly with age, and a significant reduction was already apparent by age roughly 40. Compared with the aged group, the long-lived group had more naive CD4+ T cells, fewer expanded clones and increased TCR diversity, suggesting age selection. Because profiling used bulk unsorted PBMCs, naive and antigen-experienced compartments could not be compared conclusively. Total diversity estimates from one million sequenced T cells were considered lower bounds and underestimates. Because the CMV infection status of the donors was unknown, age-related changes in expanded clonotypes may potentially have been confounded.

The library was generated by 5' RACE. The sample was run on an Illumina HiSeq 2500. A second PCR of about 6 to 11 cycles was performed with a sample-barcoded 5' primer and a J-beta primer mix. A template-switch 5' adaptor carrying 12 random nucleotides introduced a unique molecular identifier onto each TCR beta cDNA molecule. At least 2.5 million CDR3-containing paired-end reads were obtained from each sample. First-strand cDNA was synthesized from all RNA with the Mint cDNA synthesis kit, primed by a TRBC-specific oligonucleotide. Following uracil-DNA glycosylase treatment, a first 18-cycle PCR with universal primers M1SS and BC2_uni_R was performed on all cDNA. In the paper's pipeline: For normalization, 1 million high-quality reads, each with a distinct molecular identifier, were randomly selected from each sample. Reads sharing molecular identifiers were discarded rather than binned into consensus sequences. MiTCR, run with a Q25 quality threshold and the strictest error-elimination algorithm, handled CDR3 identification, clonotype clustering and error correction. A nonparametric unseen species model with Euler transformation was used to estimate a lower bound on total TCR beta diversity. The public reads were quality trimmed at Q25 with fastp and then assembled into clones with MiXCR by TCRdb, keeping productive beta chains. Every distinct CDR3 protein forms one entry, paired with its most common genes and DNA. These V and J calls originate from TCRdb's pipeline instead of the authors' own analysis. The sample table lists about 1.5 million distinct CDR3 sequences, roughly 40% of them with a count of one. Under 8% of the sample belongs to the ten largest clones.

The donors were about 40 Caucasian individuals from Russia, aged 6 to 90 years, who were systemically healthy. Each donor gave about 10 milliliters of peripheral blood, drawn into EDTA-treated Vacutainer tubes. Ficoll-Paque density-gradient centrifugation was used to isolate PBMCs, with at least 6.5 million per sample. Trizol reagent was used to extract total RNA from the PBMCs, yielding at least 5.5 micrograms per sample. For every donor, an aliquot of PBMCs went through flow cytometry to measure the percentages of naive CD45RAhigh/CD27high T cells. The sequencing sample was made of blood. This TCR came from a woman between 18 and 30 years old in good health. The rearranged segments are TRBV20-1 and TRBJ2-3; a tentative D match to TRBD2 spans 5 bases. The DNA sequence is given as TGCAGTGCTAGAAGGACTAGCACAGATACGCAGTATTTT. The translation is CSARRTSTDTQYF.